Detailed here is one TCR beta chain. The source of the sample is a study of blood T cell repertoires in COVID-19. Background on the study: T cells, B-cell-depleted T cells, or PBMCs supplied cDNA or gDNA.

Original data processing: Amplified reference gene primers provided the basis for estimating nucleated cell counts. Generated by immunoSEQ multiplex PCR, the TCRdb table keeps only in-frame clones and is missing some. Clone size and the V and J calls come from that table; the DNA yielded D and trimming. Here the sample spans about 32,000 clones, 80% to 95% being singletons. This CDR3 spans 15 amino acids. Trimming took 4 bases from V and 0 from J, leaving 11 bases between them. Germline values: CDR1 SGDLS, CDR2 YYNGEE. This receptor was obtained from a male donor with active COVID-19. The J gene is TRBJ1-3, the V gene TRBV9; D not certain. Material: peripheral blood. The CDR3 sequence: CASSPHTYSGNTIYF. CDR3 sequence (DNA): TGTGCCAGCAGCCCTCATACATACTCTGGAAACACCATATATTTT.